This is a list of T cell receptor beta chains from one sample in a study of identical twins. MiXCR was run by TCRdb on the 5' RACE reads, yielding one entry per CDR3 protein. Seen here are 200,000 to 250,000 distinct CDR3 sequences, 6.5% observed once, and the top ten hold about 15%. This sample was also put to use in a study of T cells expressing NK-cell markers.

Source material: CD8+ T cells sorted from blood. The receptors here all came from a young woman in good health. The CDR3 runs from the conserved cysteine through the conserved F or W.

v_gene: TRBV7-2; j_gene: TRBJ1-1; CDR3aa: CASSFSRATEAFF
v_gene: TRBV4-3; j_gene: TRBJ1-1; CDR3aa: CASSQVPTRGEAFF
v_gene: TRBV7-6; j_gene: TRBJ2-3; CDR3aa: CASSLEEREGNRNTQYF
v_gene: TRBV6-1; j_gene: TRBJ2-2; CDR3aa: CASSPGPVINTGELFF
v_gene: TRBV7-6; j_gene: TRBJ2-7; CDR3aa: CASTRGDSYEQYF
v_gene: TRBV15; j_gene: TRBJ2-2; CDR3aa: CATSRDRGSGELFF
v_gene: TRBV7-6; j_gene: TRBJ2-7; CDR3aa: CASSSTPVGLADHLRYEQYF
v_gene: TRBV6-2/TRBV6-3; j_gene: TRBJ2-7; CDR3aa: CASSYGGRSYEQYF
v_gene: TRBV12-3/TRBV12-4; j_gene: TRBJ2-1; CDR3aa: CASSLLLAGGTSNEQFF
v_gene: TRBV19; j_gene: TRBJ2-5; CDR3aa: CASTLTSGSVETQYF
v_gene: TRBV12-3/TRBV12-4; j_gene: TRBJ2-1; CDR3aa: CASSLMGPYNEQFF
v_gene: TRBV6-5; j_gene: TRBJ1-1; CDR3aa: CASSYDTQGAEAFF
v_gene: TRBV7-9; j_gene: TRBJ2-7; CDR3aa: CASSLGGTGSYEQYF
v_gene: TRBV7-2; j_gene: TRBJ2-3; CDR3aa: CASSLGRSTDTQYF
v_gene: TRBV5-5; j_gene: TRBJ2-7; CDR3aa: CASNPEAPPGEQYF
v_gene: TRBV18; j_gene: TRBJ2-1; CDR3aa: CASSQEMGLESEQFF
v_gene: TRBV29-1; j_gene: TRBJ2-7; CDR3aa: CSVGSDNSYEQYF
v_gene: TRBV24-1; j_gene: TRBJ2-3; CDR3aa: CATSQGPWADTQYF
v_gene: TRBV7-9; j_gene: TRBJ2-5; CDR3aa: CASSSKTRMLDQYF
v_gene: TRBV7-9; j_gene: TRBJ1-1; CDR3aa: CASSPGGAGAEAFF
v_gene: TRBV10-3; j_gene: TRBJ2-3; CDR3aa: CVDTSSDGGGGADTQYF
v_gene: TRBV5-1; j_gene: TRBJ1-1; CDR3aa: CASSPAGAEAFF
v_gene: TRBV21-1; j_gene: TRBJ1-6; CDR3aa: CASVTAPSSYNSPLHF
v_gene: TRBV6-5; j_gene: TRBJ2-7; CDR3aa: CASSYSSGEGLYEQYF
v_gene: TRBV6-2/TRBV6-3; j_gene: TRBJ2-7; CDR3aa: CASTQDGQTYEQYF
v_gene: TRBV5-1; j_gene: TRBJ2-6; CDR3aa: CASSLFGETSGANVLTF
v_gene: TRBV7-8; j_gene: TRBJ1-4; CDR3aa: CASSLNRYEKLFF
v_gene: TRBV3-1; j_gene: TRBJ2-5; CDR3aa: CASSQVGQGQETQYF
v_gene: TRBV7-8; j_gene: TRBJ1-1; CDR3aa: CASSSAVQEGGTEAFF
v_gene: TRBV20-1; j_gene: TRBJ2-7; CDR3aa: CSARVLGTGTEQYF
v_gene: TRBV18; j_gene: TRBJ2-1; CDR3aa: CASSPGLAGAYNEQFF
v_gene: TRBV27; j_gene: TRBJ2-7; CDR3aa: CASIKGGHGPERYEQYF
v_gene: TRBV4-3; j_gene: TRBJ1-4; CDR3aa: CASSQVETGREKLFF
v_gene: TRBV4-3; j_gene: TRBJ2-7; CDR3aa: CASSQRDGPYEQYF
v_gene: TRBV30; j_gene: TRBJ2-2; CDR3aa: CAWTDNRDTGELFF
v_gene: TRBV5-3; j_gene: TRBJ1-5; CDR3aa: CASSVRPQHF
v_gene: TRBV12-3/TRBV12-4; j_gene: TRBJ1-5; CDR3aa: CASRLGDKPQHF
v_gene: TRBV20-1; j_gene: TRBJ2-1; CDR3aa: CSARRRQGDNEQFF
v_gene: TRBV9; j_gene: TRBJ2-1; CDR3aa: CASSVGTSGFYNEQFF
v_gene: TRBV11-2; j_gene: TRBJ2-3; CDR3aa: CASSFGPSTDTQYF
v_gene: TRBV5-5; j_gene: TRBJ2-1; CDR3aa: CASRAYVRQGESEQFF
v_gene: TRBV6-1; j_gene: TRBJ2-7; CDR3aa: CASSSLGISSYEQYF
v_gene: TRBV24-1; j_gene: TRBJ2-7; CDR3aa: CATSDLQLVRREEIEQYF
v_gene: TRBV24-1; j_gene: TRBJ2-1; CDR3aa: CATSGANNEQFF
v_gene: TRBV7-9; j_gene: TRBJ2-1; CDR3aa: CASRTEGTHNEQFF
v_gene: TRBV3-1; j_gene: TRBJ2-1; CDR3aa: CASSLGPILYNEQFF
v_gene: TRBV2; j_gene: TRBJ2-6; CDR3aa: CASSDLQDTSGANVLTF